This T cell receptor beta chain stems from a study of T-cell memory formation after mild COVID-19. The wider study: Largely, TCR clusters stayed within a single donor. Study observations and caveats: CD4/CD8 balance characterized clones contracting day 15 to 85, and CD4+ skew characterized later expanders. Some responding clones appeared in pre-infection memory, suggesting cross-reactive memory joined.

The CDR3 is 15 amino acids. This clonotype was counted only a few times. The antigen is undetermined. Amplification by 5'RACE using constant-segment primers produced TCR alpha and TCR beta cDNA libraries that carried sample barcodes and UMIs. TCRdb re-derived calls from the 5' RACE reads in MiXCR, one entry per CDR3 protein. The repertoire consists of about 250,000 distinct CDR3 sequences, with 15% occurring once and the leading ten covering 2% to 2.5%. The sequenced sample consisted of PBMCs or a T cell subset sorted from them (not recorded which). The TCR sequence derives from an adult woman who had mild COVID-19 (a few samples of this study predate the infection). Cell type and time point are not known. This chain connects TRBV21-1 to TRBJ2-1; the D call in the table, TRBD2, was not verified against the DNA. TRBV21-1 is classified as a pseudogene. The CDR3 DNA is TGTGCCAGCAGCGACCGGGACTGGTCCTACAATGAGCAGTTCTTC. Translating it yields CASSDRDWSYNEQFF.